One sample yielded the 20 T cell receptor beta chains listed below, sequenced in a study of tumor and adjacent non-tumor tissue in lung cancer. No cell sorting was done before RNA was extracted from the tissue. Distant lung tissue was collected more than 3 cm away from the tumor edge. A modified ARM-PCR protocol with three rounds of nested PCR amplified TCRbeta. In TCRdb, the multiplex PCR reads were re-called with MiXCR into one record per CDR3 protein. The table includes some 66,000 distinct CDR3 sequences, around two thirds detected once. Sequencing was carried out using distant non-tumor lung tissue. The receptors derive from a man between 65 and 85 years old with non-small cell lung cancer.

Turning to this clonotype: The junction does not match germline at one end; this may be a read error. V usage is TRBV4-2 and J usage is TRBJ2-1; 8 nucleotides agree with TRBD2. The CDR3 has 15 residues. Germline-derived CDR1 and CDR2 are LGHNA and YNFKEQ. This chain's CDR3 is CASGSLAGAGNEQSF. In DNA form, the CDR3 reads TGTGCCAGCGGATCCCTAGCGGGCGCGGGCAATGAGCAGTCCTTC.

This clonotype was counted once. This chain uses TRBV6-5 with TRBJ2-2; 9 bases are shared with TRBD1. Germline V gene data show CDR1 as MNHEY and CDR2 as SVGAGI. This CDR3 comprises 17 residues. CDR3 region: CISRFSGTGMYAGELFF. CDR3 in DNA: TGTATCAGCAGATTTTCTGGGACAGGGATGTACGCCGGGGAGCTGTTTTTT.

Written as DNA, the CDR3 is TGTGCCAGCAGCCCCCTTATGAACACTGACGCCTTCTTT. Translated: CASSPLMNTDAFF. This chain uses TRBV5-4 with TRBJ1-1; D unclear. V lost 4 bases and J lost 14, with 21 bases in between. Germline assignment: CDR1 SGHNT and CDR2 YYREEE (reference sequence). The CDR3 runs 13 residues.

This clonotype was picked up many times. The rearrangement uses TRBV7-9 and TRBJ1-5; the D gene is possibly TRBD1 (5 bases). V was shortened by 0 bases and J by 8 bases, with 8 bases between the two germline ends. From germline, CDR1 is SEHNR and CDR2 FQNEAQ (reference sequence). The CDR3 loop spans 13 amino acids. The CDR3 protein is CASSLAGAKPQHF. CDR3 DNA sequence: TGTGCCAGCAGCTTAGCAGGGGCTAAGCCCCAGCATTTT.

In this sample, this clonotype turned up many times. The V gene is TRBV10-3, the J gene TRBJ2-5; no clear D gene. With 3 bases removed from V and 1 base from J, the gap between germline ends came to 9 bases. Germline values: CDR1 ENHRY, CDR2 SYGVKD. The CDR3 is 14 amino acids. CDR3 in DNA: TGTGCCATCAGTGACCCGGGCGCCCAAGAGACCCAGTACTTC. Protein sequence: CAISDPGAQETQYF.

J is TRBJ2-5 and V is TRBV29-1; D perhaps matches TRBD2 (6 bases). From germline, CDR1 is SQVTM and CDR2 ANQGSEA. The CDR3 contains 13 residues. The CDR3: CSARRELQETQYF. The CDR3 nucleotides read TGCAGTGCCAGACGGGAGCTCCAAGAGACCCAGTACTTC.

This clonotype was counted ten times or more. This chain uses TRBV28 with TRBJ2-5; 7 nucleotides agree with TRBD1. The V segment lost 7 bases and the J segment 4 bases; nucleotides outside the gene matches: 9. Germline lookup yields CDR1 MDHEN and CDR2 SYDVKM. The CDR3 length is 14 residues. CDR3 sequence reads: CASTRQGMGETQYF. The CDR3, as DNA: TGTGCCAGCACCAGACAGGGTATGGGAGAGACCCAGTACTTC.

The table lists this clonotype with many counts. The rearrangement links TRBV6-2 or TRBV6-3 to TRBJ2-1; 9 nucleotides agree with TRBD1. This CDR3 is built from 15 residues. Germline V gene sequence: CDR1 MNHEY, CDR2 SVGEGT. Trimming took 6 bases from V and 1 from J; bases not matched to a gene: 4. CDR3 region: CASRETGGSYNEQFF. CDR3 coding DNA: TGTGCCAGCAGGGAGACAGGGGGGTCCTACAATGAGCAGTTCTTC.

Worth noting for this clonotype: With a much larger clone just one base away, this may be a read error. The CDR3 coding sequence is TGTGCCAGCAGTCTCGCCTCCAGGGCTGGCTACATCTTC. Its translation: CASSLASRAGYIF. The V and J genes are TRBV28 and TRBJ1-2, with a possible D match to TRBD1 (5 bases). Germline V lookup: CDR1 MDHEN, CDR2 SYDVKM. The CDR3 runs to 13 residues.

As concerns this clonotype: This likely comes from a read error, as the CDR3 has no conserved phenylalanine or tryptophan at its end. V and J are TRBV4-2 and TRBJ1-1, with D maybe TRBD1 (5 bases). There are 16 residues in the CDR3. The germline V gene encodes CDR1 LGHNA and CDR2 YNFKEQ. This chain's CDR3 is CASSQVPGPRGTEAFL. As DNA, the CDR3 is TGTGCCAGCAGTCAAGTACCGGGACCCCGTGGAACTGAAGCTTTCTTA.

The chain couples TRBV2 to TRBJ2-7, with D possibly being TRBD2 (6 bases). CDR3 length: 14 residues. Trimming removed 5 bases from V and 0 bases from J, with 11 bases in between. Per germline, CDR1 SNHLY and CDR2 FYNNEI. As DNA, the CDR3 is TGTGCCAGCAGTTTAGCGGCAAACTCCTACGAGCAGTACTTC. Amino acid sequence: CASSLAANSYEQYF.

The rearrangement joins TRBV29-1 to TRBJ2-3, with 8 bases aligning to TRBD2. J lost 11 bases, V lost 7 bases, and 17 bases had no gene match. The length of the CDR3 is 14 residues. CDR1 SQVTM and CDR2 ANQGSEA come from the germline V gene. In DNA form, the CDR3 reads TGCAGCGCCATGACGGGAGGGGCGCTAGGAGAGCAGTATTTT. It encodes CSAMTGGALGEQYF.

Regarding this clonotype: This could be a read error, since a much larger clone is one nucleotide away. The gene calls are TRBV4-1 and TRBJ2-7, with TRBD2 matching 8 bases. Germline CDR1 MGHRA, CDR2 YSYEKL. The length of the CDR3 is 16 residues. The CDR3 reads CTSSQESGGPGYEQYF. In DNA form, the CDR3 reads TGCACCAGCAGCCAAGAATCGGGGGGGCCCGGCTACGAGCAGTACTTC.

This clonotype was seen just once. The J gene is TRBJ2-2, the V gene TRBV6-6; D gene ambiguous. This CDR3 is 15 amino acids long. Trimming removed 6 bases from V and 3 bases from J, with 14 bases in between. CDR1 and CDR2 from the germline V gene are MNHNY and SVGAGI (reference sequence). The CDR3 sequence: CASSSLSRDTGELFF. The CDR3 DNA is TGTGCCAGCAGCTCGCTTAGCCGGGACACCGGGGAGCTGTTTTTT.

A note on this clonotype: A read error may explain this, as a much larger clone is one base away. V gene TRBV5-6 combines with J gene TRBJ1-2, with 7 bases fitting TRBD1. The CDR3 runs to 13 residues. From germline, CDR1 is SGHDT and CDR2 YYEEEE. The CDR3 region is CTSSLFTGEGYTF. The CDR3 nucleotides are TGTACCAGCAGCTTGTTTACAGGGGAAGGCTACACCTTC.

The V gene is TRBV11-2, the J gene TRBJ2-7; maybe TRBD2 (6 bases). The CDR3 has 14 amino acids. Trimming cost V 5 bases and J 4 bases, with 15 bases left between them. Per germline, CDR1 SGHAT and CDR2 FQNNGV. The CDR3 is CASSAGSYEYEQYF. As DNA, the CDR3 is TGTGCCAGCAGCGCCGGGAGTTATGAATACGAGCAGTACTTC.

As regards this clonotype: The junction does not match germline at one end; this may be a read error. The V call is TRBV6-1, the J call TRBJ1-1; the D is unclear. CDR3 length equals 13 residues. CDR1 MNHNS and CDR2 SASEGT come from the germline V gene. CDR3 amino acids: CDSSQNGEGRAFF. As DNA, the CDR3 is TGTGACAGCAGTCAGAACGGGGAGGGAAGAGCTTTCTTT.

This clonotype was seen ten or more times. The chain links TRBV20-1 to TRBJ1-2; possible D gene TRBD1, 6 bases. Germline assignment: CDR1 DFQATT and CDR2 SNEGSKA (reference sequence). This CDR3 is built from 13 residues. Trimming shortened V by 3 bases and J by 5 bases, and 13 bases separated the two germline ends. CDR3 residues: CSASRGARYGYTF. The DNA of the CDR3 is TGCAGTGCTAGCCGGGGGGCAAGGTATGGCTACACCTTC.

V is TRBV11-2 and J is TRBJ2-1; D ambiguous. The CDR3 length is 14 residues. CDR1 is SGHAT, CDR2 FQNNGV, per germline. The ends were cut back, 3 bases at V and 9 bases at J, with 15 bases in the middle. CDR3 region: CASSFERIYREQFF. The CDR3 DNA is TGTGCCAGCAGCTTCGAAAGAATATACCGTGAGCAGTTCTTC.

This clonotype was seen at least ten times. This chain connects TRBV5-1 to TRBJ2-5; 9 bases match TRBD1. V gave up 2 bases and J gave up 4 bases; unmatched junction bases: 6. Germline CDR1 reads SGHRS; CDR2 reads YFSETQ. This CDR3 is built from 15 residues. The CDR3 here is CASSFSDRGTETQYF. CDR3 bases: TGCGCCAGCAGCTTCTCGGACAGGGGCACAGAGACCCAGTACTTC.